Reported below is one T cell receptor beta chain. Its antigen is unknown. The data stem from a study of early stage breast cancer tumors. Whole-study results and caveats: Most shared enriched TCRB sequences were commonly generated ones.

This table comes from immunoSEQ multiplex PCR, and its TCRdb copy is limited to in-frame clones, with some not included. The sample consists of about 21,000 clones, about 70% of them appearing once. Losses at the gene ends were 3 bases for V and 2 bases for J; bases not matched to a gene: 3. Germline lookup yields CDR1 SGDLS and CDR2 YYNGEE. CDR3 size: 15 residues. The chain links TRBV9 to TRBJ2-1, with 9 nucleotides matching TRBD2. The sequence was obtained from a person between 60 and 69 years old with breast cancer. Sequencing used blood. The DNA for the CDR3 is TGTGCCAGCAGCGACTCTAGCGGGACCTACAATGAGCAGTTCTTC. Protein product: CASSDSSGTYNEQFF.